These 27 T cell receptor beta chains were all obtained from the same sample, sequenced in a study of cytomegalovirus exposure and HLA in healthy donors (dated by TCRdb to about 2017). Library creation used the immunoSEQ multiplex PCR assay. TCRdb mirrors the immuneACCESS table, restricted to in-frame sequences. Some clones are absent from its copies; in checked studies, under half trace to an unresolved V gene, and the reason for the others is unknown. For this sample the table gives roughly 330,000 clones, of which about nine tenths were detected only once. The ten largest clones capture approximately 1.1% of the sample. The sequenced sample was PBMCs. The receptors shown here come from a young woman in good health and CMV-seropositive.

This clone appeared once. The rearrangement links TRBV7-2 to TRBJ1-3, with D possibly matching TRBD1 (5 bases). V was clipped by 2 bases and J by 4 bases, with 18 bases between them. Per germline, CDR1 SGHTA and CDR2 FQGNSA. This CDR3 is 17 amino acids long. CDR3 in amino acids: CASSLYGQGWGGNTIYF. In DNA form, the CDR3 reads TGTGCCAGCAGCTTATACGGGCAGGGATGGGGAGGAAACACCATATATTTT.

The chain uses TRBV5-1 and TRBJ2-4; TRBD1 aligns across 8 bases. This CDR3 contains 12 residues. CDR1 and CDR2 from the germline V gene are SGHRS and YFSETQ. The junction had 4 bases not matched to a gene; V was cut back by 6 bases and J by 8 bases. CDR3 in DNA: TGCGCCAGCACCGAGACAGGGGACATTCAGTACTTC. The encoded protein is CASTETGDIQYF.

The rearrangement uses TRBV19 and TRBJ1-2; 7 bases map to TRBD1. Unmatched junction bases numbered 7, after V lost 6 bases and J lost 0 bases. The length of the CDR3 is 15 residues. Germline CDR1 LNHDA, CDR2 SQIVND (reference sequence). In DNA form, the CDR3 reads TGTGCCAGTAGGCAGGGGGAGTACGCTAACTATGGCTACACCTTC. It yields the protein CASRQGEYANYGYTF.

The chain employs TRBV5-6 and TRBJ1-2; D not resolved. Germline V gene lookup returns CDR1 SGHDT and CDR2 YYEEEE. Between the trimmed V and J ends, which lost 0 bases and 11 bases, there was a span of 8 bases. The CDR3 covers 11 residues. The CDR3 sequence is CASSLGQSYTF. The DNA for the CDR3 is TGTGCCAGCAGCTTGGGTCAGAGTTACACCTTC.

A few counts support this clone. The chain has TRBV7-9 and TRBJ2-1, with no clear D. The V and J ends lost 1 base and 0 bases respectively, with 7 bases between them. This CDR3 is built from 15 residues. Germline assignment: CDR1 SEHNR and CDR2 FQNEAQ (reference sequence). The DNA of the CDR3 is TGTGCCAGCAGCTTAGGCCAGGCCTCCTACAATGAGCAGTTCTTC. This translates into CASSLGQASYNEQFF.

The chain employs TRBV5-4 and TRBJ2-7; either TRBD1 or TRBD2 may fit D (5 bases each). Looked up from germline, CDR1 is SGHNT and CDR2 is YYREEE (reference sequence). CDR3 size: 12 residues. V was cut by 0 bases and J by 6 bases, with 7 bases left in between. This chain's CDR3 is CASSLERGEQYF. The CDR3 region has the DNA TGTGCCAGCAGCTTGGAGAGGGGCGAGCAGTACTTC.

This sequence joins TRBV9 and TRBJ2-3, with a weak D call TRBD2 (6 bases). V lost 0 bases and J 5 bases, leaving 13 bases between the germline ends. Germline V gives CDR1 SGDLS, CDR2 YYNGEE. CDR3 length: 15 residues. The CDR3, as DNA: TGTGCCAGCAGCGTAGCTGGCGGGGTTGGAGATACGCAGTATTTT. Translated: CASSVAGGVGDTQYF. Looking up the rest from reference TRBV9 and TRBJ2-3 gives the full variable domain: DSGVTQTPKHLITATGQRVTLRCSPRSGDLSVYWYQQSLDQGLQFLIQYYNGEERAKGNILERFSAQQFPDLHSELNLSSLELGDSALYFCASSVAGGVGDTQYFGPGTRLTVL.

This chain connects TRBV5-4 to TRBJ1-2, with 7 bases identical to TRBD1. There are 14 residues in the CDR3. Per germline, CDR1 SGHNT and CDR2 YYREEE (reference sequence). V lost 4 bases and J lost 1; bases outside the gene matches: 4. CDR3 loop: CASSAGTDNYGYTF. The CDR3 DNA is TGTGCCAGCAGCGCTGGGACAGATAACTATGGCTACACCTTC.

J is TRBJ1-1 and V is TRBV11-2, with D possibly matching TRBD1 (5 bases). Germline V CDR1 and CDR2: SGHAT, FQNNGV. The V gene lost 2 bases and the J gene lost 5 bases, with 12 bases spanning the gap. This CDR3 is 14 amino acids long. The CDR3 spells CASSLSGAGTEAFF. CDR3 sequence (DNA): TGTGCCAGCAGCTTAAGTGGGGCTGGGACTGAAGCTTTCTTT.

V is TRBV7-2 and J is TRBJ1-2; possible D gene TRBD1, 5 bases. CDR1 SGHTA and CDR2 FQGNSA come from the germline V gene. This CDR3 contains 14 residues. Between the trimmed V and J ends, which lost 4 bases and 6 bases, there was a span of 15 bases. The CDR3 spells CASSSYRGSNGYTF. As DNA, the CDR3 is TGTGCCAGCAGCTCATACCGGGGCTCTAATGGCTACACCTTC. The complete variable domain, with remaining parts taken from reference TRBV7-2 and TRBJ1-2, reads GAGVSQSPSNKVTEKGKDVELRCDPISGHTALYWYRQSLGQGLEFLIYFQGNSAPDKSGLPSDRFSAERTGGSVSTLTIQRTQQEDSAVYLCASSSYRGSNGYTFGSGTRLTVV.

This clone was recorded a few times. The gene calls are TRBV5-4 and TRBJ2-2; maybe TRBD2 (6 bases). This CDR3 is 15 amino acids long. Germline-derived CDR1 and CDR2 are SGHNT and YYREEE (reference sequence). Deletions cut 6 bases from V and 2 bases from J, with 14 bases between. The CDR3 here is CASTRRDSNTGELFF. As DNA, the CDR3 is TGTGCCAGCACCCGTCGGGACTCAAACACCGGGGAGCTGTTTTTT.

The chain joins TRBV29-1 to TRBJ1-1; D is possibly TRBD1 (6 bases). This CDR3 has 13 residues. Trimming stripped 6 bases from V and 4 bases from J, with 15 bases between. Germline loops: CDR1 SQVTM, CDR2 ANQGSEA. CDR3 DNA: TGCAGCGTAGTTAAGACAGGTGTCACTGAAGCTTTCTTT. It yields the protein CSVVKTGVTEAFF.

The V and J genes are TRBV11-3 and TRBJ2-1; weak D call: TRBD1 (7 bases). Trimming removed 5 bases from V and 6 bases from J, with 17 bases in between. This CDR3 spans 15 amino acids. The germline V gene encodes CDR1 SGHNT and CDR2 YENEEA. As DNA, the CDR3 is TGTGCCAGCAGCCCTGGGGCCAGGGGGGTCAATGAGCAGTTCTTC. Amino acid sequence: CASSPGARGVNEQFF.

This clone turned up a few times. The CDR3 nucleotides read TGTGCCAGCAGCTTCCGGCGAGGGGAAAACTATGGCTACACCTTC. Its protein is CASSFRRGENYGYTF. The chain has TRBV5-5 and TRBJ1-2; D might be TRBD1 (5 bases). Between the trimmed V and J ends, which lost 2 bases and 2 bases, there was a span of 13 bases. Germline V lookup: CDR1 SGHKS, CDR2 YYEKEE (reference sequence). The CDR3 length is 15 residues. The full variable domain, rest sourced from reference TRBV5-5 and TRBJ1-2, is DAGVTQSPTHLIKTRGQQVTLRCSPISGHKSVSWYQQVLGQGPQFIFQYYEKEERGRGNFPDRFSARQFPNYSSELNVNALLLGDSALYLCASSFRRGENYGYTFGSGTRLTVV.

V is TRBV5-6 and J is TRBJ2-7; D perhaps matches TRBD2 (6 bases). Per germline, CDR1 SGHDT and CDR2 YYEEEE. There are 15 residues in the CDR3. Trimming cost V 0 bases and J 2 bases, with 12 bases left between them. CDR3 in DNA: TGTGCCAGCAGCTTGGGAAGTGCGGGGCCCTACGAGCAGTACTTC. This gives the protein CASSLGSAGPYEQYF.

The genes are TRBV2 and TRBJ2-7; TRBD1 agrees at 9 bases. The junction had 3 bases not matched to a gene; V was cut back by 3 bases and J by 3 bases. Germline V gene data show CDR1 as SNHLY and CDR2 as FYNNEI. The CDR3 runs to 14 residues. The CDR3 DNA follows: TGTGCCAGCAGTGATGAGACAGGGGGCTACGAGCAGTACTTC. It is translated as CASSDETGGYEQYF.

The chain joins TRBV11-2 to TRBJ2-7; 10 bases map to TRBD1. The germline V gene encodes CDR1 SGHAT and CDR2 FQNNGV. Trimming removed 3 bases from V and 5 bases from J; junction bases left unmatched: 4. The CDR3 runs 14 residues. The CDR3 is CASSLGDRGHEQYF. CDR3 nucleotides: TGTGCCAGCAGCTTGGGGGACAGGGGTCACGAGCAGTACTTC. The full variable domain, in which reference TRBV11-2 and TRBJ2-7 provide the parts outside the CDR3, is EAGVAQSPRYKIIEKRQSVAFWCNPISGHATLYWYQQILGQGPKLLIQFQNNGVVDDSQLPKDRFSAERLKGVDSTLKIQPAKLEDSAVYLCASSLGDRGHEQYFGPGTRLTVT.

The chain joins TRBV29-1 to TRBJ2-1, with 12 bases fitting TRBD2. Germline values: CDR1 SQVTM, CDR2 ANQGSEA. J gave up 7 bases and V 7 bases, and 8 bases lay outside the gene matches. The CDR3 is 14 amino acids. The CDR3 here is CSAPGTSGWNEQFF. The CDR3 DNA sequence: TGCAGCGCCCCCGGGACTAGCGGGTGGAATGAGCAGTTCTTC.

The chain joins TRBV29-1 to TRBJ1-5; D perhaps matches TRBD1 (5 bases). The germline V gene encodes CDR1 SQVTM and CDR2 ANQGSEA. The V end lost 4 bases, the J end lost 1 base, and 17 bases lay between the germline ends. This CDR3 is 16 amino acids long. The DNA of the CDR3 is TGCAGCGTTGCGGGGGAAGGGGTACTGAGCAATCAGCCCCAGCATTTT. Amino acid sequence: CSVAGEGVLSNQPQHF. Together with reference TRBV29-1 and TRBJ1-5, the CDR3 gives the full variable domain: SAVISQKPSRDICQRGTSLTIQCQVDSQVTMMFWYRQQPGQSLTLIATANQGSEATYESGFVIDKFPISRPNLTFSTLTVSNMSPEDSSIYLCSVAGEGVLSNQPQHFGDGTRLSIL.

The chain has TRBV13 and TRBJ2-1; TRBD2 might be the D (5 bases). Looked up from germline, CDR1 is PRHDT and CDR2 is FYEKMQ (reference sequence). The CDR3 spans 15 residues. With 2 bases removed from V and 3 bases from J, the gap between germline ends came to 11 bases. The CDR3 spells CASSLRAESYNEQFF. DNA for the CDR3: TGTGCCAGCAGCTTAAGAGCGGAAAGCTACAATGAGCAGTTCTTC.

The chain couples TRBV5-6 to TRBJ2-1, with D maybe TRBD1 (6 bases). This CDR3 has 12 residues. Trimming pared 4 bases from V and 12 bases from J, leaving 14 bases between. Germline values: CDR1 SGHDT, CDR2 YYEEEE. DNA for the CDR3: TGTGCCAGCAGCCGGGTGACAGGCGGGCAGTTCTTC. Protein sequence: CASSRVTGGQFF.

The chain couples TRBV30 to TRBJ2-7; TRBD1 agrees at 7 bases. CDR3 length: 13 residues. Trimming cost V 2 bases and J 4 bases; bases outside gene matches: 5. Germline V gene sequence: CDR1 GTSNPN, CDR2 SVGIG (reference sequence). The CDR3 sequence is CAWSRTGKYEQYF. The CDR3 DNA reads as TGTGCCTGGAGTCGGACAGGAAAATACGAGCAGTACTTC.

This chain uses TRBV28 with TRBJ1-2; no definite D call. The germline V gene encodes CDR1 MDHEN and CDR2 SYDVKM. Trimming took off 4 bases at V and 4 bases at J, with 13 bases between the two ends. This CDR3 has 14 amino acids. CDR3 region: CASSYDGRLYGYTF. The CDR3 nucleotides read TGTGCCAGCAGTTACGATGGACGGCTCTATGGCTACACCTTC.

The rearrangement joins TRBV30 to TRBJ1-3; D gene uncertain. Trimming left V 3 bases short and J 8 bases short, with 11 bases between. The CDR3 covers 12 residues. CDR1 and CDR2 from the germline V gene are GTSNPN and SVGIG (reference sequence). Here the CDR3 reads CAWSRRPDTIYF. In nucleotides, the CDR3 is TGTGCCTGGAGCCGTCGTCCGGACACCATATATTTT. Supplemented by reference TRBV30 and TRBJ1-3, the full variable domain reads SQTIHQWPATLVQPVGSPLSLECTVEGTSNPNLYWYRQAAGRGLQLLFYSVGIGQISSEVPQNLSASRPQDRQFILSSKKLLLSDSGFYLCAWSRRPDTIYFGEGSWLTVV.

A word on this clone: Other DNA sequences from this sample encode an identical CDR3 as well. The V gene is TRBV5-6, the J gene TRBJ2-3; 8 positions match TRBD2. The CDR3 spans 15 residues. Per the germline V gene, CDR1 is SGHDT and CDR2 is YYEEEE. V dropped 4 bases and J dropped 0; count of bases not matched to a gene: 4. CDR3 amino acids: CASSLSGTSTDTQYF. The CDR3 nucleotides read TGTGCCAGCAGCCTTAGCGGGACTAGCACAGATACGCAGTATTTT.

The CDR3 DNA sequence: TGCAGCGTTGAAGGGCAGGACCAACAAGAGACCCAGTACTTC. It translates to CSVEGQDQQETQYF. The gene calls are TRBV29-1 and TRBJ2-5; D remains unclear. The CDR3 has 14 amino acids. Germline CDR1 reads SQVTM; CDR2 reads ANQGSEA. Trimming removed 1 base at V and 2 bases at J, with 11 bases between.

The V and J genes are TRBV5-6 and TRBJ2-6; 9 positions match TRBD1. The length of the CDR3 is 18 residues. CDR1 and CDR2 (germline): SGHDT, YYEEEE. V gave up 5 bases and J gave up 0 bases; unmatched junction bases: 9. This chain's CDR3 is CASSPGQGKSSGANVLTF. The DNA of the CDR3 is TGTGCCAGCAGTCCGGGACAGGGAAAATCCTCTGGGGCCAACGTCCTGACTTTC.